The rows below give T cell receptor beta chains drawn from one sample of a study of cytomegalovirus exposure and HLA in healthy donors. Using immunoSEQ multiplex PCR, the repertoire was profiled, and TCRdb retains in-frame clones only, with some absent. The sample lists nearly 110,000 clones, about 80% occurring once. Source material: PBMCs. The receptors were gathered from a man aged 25 to 40 in good health and CMV-seronegative. The CDR3 runs from the conserved cysteine through the conserved F or W. D genes are given only for firm matches. Clone sizes are given selectively: once, few, many, or a class where the clone is expanded.

CDR3nt	CDR3aa	v_gene	d_gene	j_gene	abundance
TGCGCCAGCAGCTTGGGACAGCCTACAGATACGCAGTATTTT	CASSLGQPTDTQYF	TRBV5-1	NA	TRBJ2-3	once
TGCGCCAGCAGCATCGGGACAGGGGGTCAAGAGACCCAGTACTTC	CASSIGTGGQETQYF	TRBV5-1	TRBD1	TRBJ2-5	few
TGTGCCAGCAGCGTAGCTGGGGCGGGAGGGCCAACGGGAAATGAGCAGTTCTTC	CASSVAGAGGPTGNEQFF	TRBV9	TRBD2	TRBJ2-1	few
TGTGCCAGCAGCGGGGACTCGCCAGGTACACCCCTCCACTTT	CASSGDSPGTPLHF	TRBV7-2	NA	TRBJ1-6	NA
TGTGCCAGCACTTTAGGGACAGCCTACGAGCAGTACTTC	CASTLGTAYEQYF	TRBV6-1	TRBD1	TRBJ2-7	NA
TGTGCCATCAGCAGAAGGGGGGGACTCCAGAGCTCCTACGAGCAGTACTTC	CAISRRGGLQSSYEQYF	TRBV10-3	NA	TRBJ2-7	NA
TGTGCCAGTAGTACTCCCGGGACTCGCCCCTACGAGCAGTACTTC	CASSTPGTRPYEQYF	TRBV19	NA	TRBJ2-7	NA
TGTGCCAGCAGTGAAAAGGGGGCAGAGGGCTACACCTTC	CASSEKGAEGYTF	TRBV2	TRBD1	TRBJ1-2	few
TGTGCCAGCAGCTTGCCAGGGCCTGAAAAACTGTTTTTT	CASSLPGPEKLFF	TRBV5-6	NA	TRBJ1-4	NA
TGTGCCAGCAGTTTAACAGCCCTGGGCTACACCTTC	CASSLTALGYTF	TRBV28	NA	TRBJ1-2	NA
TGTGCCAGCTCACCGCGGGACGGAAACTCTGGAAACACCATATATTTT	CASSPRDGNSGNTIYF	TRBV18	NA	TRBJ1-3	NA
TGTGCCACCCTGGGACAGGGGATGACAGATACGCAGTATTTT	CATLGQGMTDTQYF	TRBV25-1	TRBD1	TRBJ2-3	NA